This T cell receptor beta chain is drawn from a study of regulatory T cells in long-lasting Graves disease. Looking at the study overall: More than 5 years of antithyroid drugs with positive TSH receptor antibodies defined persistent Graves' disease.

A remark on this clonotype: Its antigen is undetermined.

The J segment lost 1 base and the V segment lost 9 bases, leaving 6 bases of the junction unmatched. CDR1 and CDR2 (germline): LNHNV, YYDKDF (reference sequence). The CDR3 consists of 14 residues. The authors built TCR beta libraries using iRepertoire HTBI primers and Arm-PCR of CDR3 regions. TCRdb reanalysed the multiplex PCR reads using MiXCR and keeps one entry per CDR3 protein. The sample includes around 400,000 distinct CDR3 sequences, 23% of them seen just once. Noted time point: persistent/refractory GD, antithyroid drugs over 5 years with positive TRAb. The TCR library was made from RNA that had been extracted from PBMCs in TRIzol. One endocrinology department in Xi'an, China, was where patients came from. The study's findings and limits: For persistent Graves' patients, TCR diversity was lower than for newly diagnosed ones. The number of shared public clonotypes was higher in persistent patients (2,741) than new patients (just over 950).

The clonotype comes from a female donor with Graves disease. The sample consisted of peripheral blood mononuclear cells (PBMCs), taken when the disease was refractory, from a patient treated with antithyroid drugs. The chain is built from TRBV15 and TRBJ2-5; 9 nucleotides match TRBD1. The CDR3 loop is CATKDRGAQETQYF. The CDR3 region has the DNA TGTGCCACGAAGGACAGGGGCGCCCAAGAGACCCAGTACTTC.